The 15 T cell receptor beta chains below were found in one sample sequenced in a study of cytomegalovirus exposure and HLA in healthy donors. PCR amplification relied on 60 Vbeta primers (plus 13 Jbeta primers). Repertoires were generated with immunoSEQ multiplex PCR, while TCRdb's copy carries only in-frame clones and drops some. In the table there are approximately 100,000 clones, approximately 80% of which are singletons. The specimen sequenced was PBMCs. All receptors come from a man between 18 and 35 years old in good health and CMV-seronegative.

The chain is built from TRBV2 and TRBJ2-7; perhaps TRBD1 as D (6 bases). The germline V and J ends were trimmed by 2 bases and 0 bases, with 14 bases remaining between them. The germline gives CDR1 SNHLY, CDR2 FYNNEI. The CDR3 runs to 16 residues. CDR3 coding DNA: TGTGCCAGCAGTGAATGGACAGTCCAGAGCTCCTACGAGCAGTACTTC. This translates into CASSEWTVQSSYEQYF. Together with reference TRBV2 and TRBJ2-7, the CDR3 gives the full variable domain: EPEVTQTPSHQVTQMGQEVILRCVPISNHLYFYWYRQILGQKVEFLVSFYNNEISEKSEIFDDQFSVERPDGSNFTLKIRSTKLEDSAMYFCASSEWTVQSSYEQYFGPGTRLTVT.

The rearrangement links TRBV11-2 to TRBJ1-4; a weak D match, TRBD1 (5 bases). The germline V gene encodes CDR1 SGHAT and CDR2 FQNNGV. The CDR3 has 13 residues. V dropped 0 bases and J dropped 10 bases, with 9 bases sitting between them. The CDR3 DNA reads TGTGCCAGCAGCTTAGAGGGCGGGACAAAACTGTTTTTT. This codes for CASSLEGGTKLFF.

This sequence joins TRBV10-1 and TRBJ2-5; D remains ambiguous. Between the trimmed V and J ends, which lost 0 bases and 11 bases, there was a span of 10 bases. This CDR3 is 12 amino acids long. The germline V gene has CDR1 WNHNN and CDR2 SYGVQD (reference sequence). Here the CDR3 reads CASSESAGEQYF. CDR3 nucleotides: TGCGCCAGCAGTGAGTCGGCTGGAGAGCAGTACTTC.

The chain employs TRBV2 and TRBJ1-5; D call uncertain. The CDR3 loop spans 14 amino acids. CDR1 SNHLY and CDR2 FYNNEI come from the germline V gene. V was cut by 6 bases and J by 7 bases, with 16 bases left in between. This chain's CDR3 is CASSELRGRQPQHF. Written as DNA, the CDR3 is TGTGCCAGCAGCGAGTTGCGGGGAAGGCAGCCCCAGCATTTT.

The chain recombines TRBV5-1 with TRBJ2-3; 16 nucleotides match TRBD2. CDR1 is SGHRS and CDR2 is YFSETQ in the germline V gene. V dropped 4 bases and J dropped 7; count of bases not matched to a gene: 12. CDR3 length: 18 residues. CDR3 residues: CASSVGLAGGNHVYTQYF. The CDR3 nucleotides read TGCGCCAGCAGCGTGGGACTAGCGGGGGGGAACCACGTGTATACGCAGTATTTT.

The rearrangement links TRBV5-1 to TRBJ2-1; 9 nucleotides agree with TRBD2. Unmatched junction bases numbered 4, after V lost 3 bases and J lost 3 bases. Germline CDR1 and CDR2: SGHRS and YFSETQ. The CDR3 has 15 residues. The DNA for the CDR3 is TGCGCCAGCAGCTGGTCTAGCGGGGACTACAATGAGCAGTTCTTC. The encoded protein is CASSWSSGDYNEQFF.

J is TRBJ2-2 and V is TRBV9; D not certain. The CDR3 is made up of 15 amino acids. Germline loops: CDR1 SGDLS, CDR2 YYNGEE. Trimming took off 6 bases at V and 6 bases at J, with 18 bases between the two ends. The CDR3 DNA follows: TGTGCCAGCAACCGAGGAGTAGCTTTTGCCGGGGAGCTGTTTTTT. The encoded protein is CASNRGVAFAGELFF.

This clone has just a few counts. The chain couples TRBV6-1 to TRBJ2-3; 8 nucleotides line up with TRBD1. J was trimmed by 1 base and V by 1 base; bases with no gene match: 7. The CDR3 totals 17 residues. The germline V gene has CDR1 MNHNS and CDR2 SASEGT. The CDR3 sequence: CASSEDAGGFGTDTQYF. Here the CDR3 DNA reads TGTGCCAGCAGTGAAGACGCAGGGGGCTTTGGCACAGATACGCAGTATTTT.

The gene calls are TRBV7-2 and TRBJ2-5; tentatively, D is TRBD2 (5 bases). The J call is in doubt because the DNA end fits TRBJ2-7 better. CDR3 size: 15 residues. Germline-derived CDR1 and CDR2 are SGHTA and FQGNSA. The CDR3 loop reads CASSLVLRVAYEQYF. DNA for the CDR3: TGTGCCAGCAGCTTAGTCTTGCGGGTGGCCTACGAGCAGTACTTC.

This clone was counted a few times. The rearrangement uses TRBV6-1 and TRBJ1-1, with TRBD1 matching over 11 bases. V was pared by 5 bases and J by 7 bases, with 6 bases of the junction left unmatched. CDR3 length: 14 amino acids. Germline V gene data show CDR1 as MNHNS and CDR2 as SASEGT. In DNA, the CDR3 is TGTGCCAGCAGTAATGGACAGGGGGCGAATGAAGCTTTCTTT. It yields the protein CASSNGQGANEAFF.

The gene calls are TRBV2 and TRBJ2-5, with TRBD2 matching over 8 bases. The V segment lost 10 bases and the J segment 4 bases; nucleotides outside the gene matches: 8. Germline-derived CDR1 and CDR2 are SNHLY and FYNNEI. The CDR3 is made up of 13 amino acids. For the CDR3, the DNA is TGTGCCACCACCGGGGGGGCAAGAGAGACCCAGTACTTC. Translated, it gives CATTGGARETQYF.

J is TRBJ2-3 and V is TRBV5-6; 8 bases are shared with TRBD2. Germline V CDR1 and CDR2: SGHDT, YYEEEE. Trimming removed 2 bases from V and 3 bases from J; junction bases left unmatched: 8. The CDR3 length is 16 residues. The CDR3: CASSFGAGGGTDTQYF. CDR3 DNA sequence: TGTGCCAGCAGCTTCGGTGCGGGGGGCGGAACAGATACGCAGTATTTT.

The CDR3 loop reads CASSYFREGEAFF. The CDR3 nucleotides are TGTGCCAGCAGTTATTTCCGGGAGGGTGAAGCTTTCTTT. The chain uses TRBV6-5 and TRBJ1-1; no reliable D call. The CDR3 loop spans 13 amino acids. CDR1 is MNHEY, CDR2 SVGAGI, per germline. With 3 bases removed from V and 7 bases from J, the gap between germline ends came to 12 bases.

The chain is built from TRBV10-3 and TRBJ1-1, with a weak D call TRBD1 (6 bases). Trimming removed 4 bases at V and 3 bases at J, with 15 bases between. CDR3 length equals 15 residues. The V gene's germline CDR1 is ENHRY and CDR2 SYGVKD. As DNA, the CDR3 is TGTGCCATCAGTGCACAGGGAGTCGGGGACACTGAAGCTTTCTTT. This sequence encodes CAISAQGVGDTEAFF.

Turning to this clone: Germline is not matched at one junction end, which may reflect a read error. The chain couples TRBV7-2 to TRBJ2-5; the D is unclear. Per germline, CDR1 SGHTA and CDR2 FQGNSA. This CDR3 spans 13 amino acids. The CDR3 loop reads CASSLAAGKTQYF. The CDR3 coding sequence is TGTGCCAGCAGCTTAGCCGCTGGAAAGACTCAGTACTTC.